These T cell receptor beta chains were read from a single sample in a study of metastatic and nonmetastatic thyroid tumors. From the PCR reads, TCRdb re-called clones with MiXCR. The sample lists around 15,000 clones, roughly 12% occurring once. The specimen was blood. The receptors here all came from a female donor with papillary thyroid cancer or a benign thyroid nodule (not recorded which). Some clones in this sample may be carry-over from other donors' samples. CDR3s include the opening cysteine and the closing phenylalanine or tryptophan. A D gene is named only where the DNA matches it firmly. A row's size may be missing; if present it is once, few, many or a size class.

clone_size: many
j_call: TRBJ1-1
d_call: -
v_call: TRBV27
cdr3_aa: CASSLSGVTEAFF
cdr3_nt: TGTGCCAGCAGTTTATCTGGGGTGACTGAAGCTTTCTTT

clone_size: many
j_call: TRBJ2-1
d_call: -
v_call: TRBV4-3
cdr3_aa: CASSQDVGRVHEQFF
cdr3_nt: TGCGCCAGCAGCCAAGATGTGGGCAGGGTGCATGAGCAGTTCTTC

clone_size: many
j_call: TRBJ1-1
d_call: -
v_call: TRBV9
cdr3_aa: CASSPLRGSEAFF
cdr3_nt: TGTGCCAGCAGCCCGCTCCGGGGATCTGAGGCTTTCTTT

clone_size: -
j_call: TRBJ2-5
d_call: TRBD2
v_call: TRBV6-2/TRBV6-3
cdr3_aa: CASSPGGLAVFLDTQYF
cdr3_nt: TGTGCCAGCAGCCCGGGAGGGCTAGCGGTGTTTTTAGATACCCAGTACTTC

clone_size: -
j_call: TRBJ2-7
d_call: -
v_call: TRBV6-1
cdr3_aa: CASSQVSGYEQDF
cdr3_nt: TGTGCCAGCAGTCAGGTGAGCGGATACGAGCAGGACTTC

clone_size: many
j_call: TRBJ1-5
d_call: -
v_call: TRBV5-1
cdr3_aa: CASSPGGANSHQPQHF
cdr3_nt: TGCGCCAGCAGTCCCGGTGGGGCCAACTCCCATCAGCCCCAGCATTTT

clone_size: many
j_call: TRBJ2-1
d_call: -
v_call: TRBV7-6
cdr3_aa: CASSLGSEKGQFF
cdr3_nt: TGTGCCAGCAGCTTGGGCTCCGAGAAGGGGCAGTTCTTC

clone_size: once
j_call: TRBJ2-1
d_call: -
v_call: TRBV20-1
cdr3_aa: CSARVISPDNEQFF
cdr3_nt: TGCAGTGCTAGAGTAATTTCCCCCGACAATGAGCAGTTCTTC

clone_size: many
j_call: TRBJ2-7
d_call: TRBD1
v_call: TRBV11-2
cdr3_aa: CASSPEDREYYEQYF
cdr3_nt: TGTGCCAGCAGCCCTGAGGACAGGGAATACTACGAGCAGTACTTC

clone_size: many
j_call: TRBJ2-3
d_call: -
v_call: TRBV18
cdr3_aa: CASSPTVADTQYF
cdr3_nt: TGTGCCAGCTCACCGACCGTCGCAGATACGCAGTATTTT

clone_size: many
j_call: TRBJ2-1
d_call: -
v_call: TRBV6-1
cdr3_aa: CASSPYNEQFF
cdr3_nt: TGTGCCAGCAGTCCCTACAATGAGCAGTTCTTC

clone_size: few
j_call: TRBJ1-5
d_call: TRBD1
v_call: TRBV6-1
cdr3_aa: CASSPGQGIRNQPQHF
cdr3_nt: TGTGCCAGCAGTCCCGGACAGGGAATAAGGAATCAGCCCCAGCATTTT

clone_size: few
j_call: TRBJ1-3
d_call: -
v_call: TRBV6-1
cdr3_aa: CASSEDSGNTIYF
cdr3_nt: TGTGCCAGCAGTGAGGACAGTGGAAACACCATATATTTT

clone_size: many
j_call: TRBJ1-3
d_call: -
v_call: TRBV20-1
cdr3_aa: CSALGSPGNTIYF
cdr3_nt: TGCAGTGCCCTCGGCAGCCCTGGAAACACCATATATTTT

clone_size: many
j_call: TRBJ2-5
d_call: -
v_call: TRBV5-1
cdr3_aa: CASSPGGLGGAETQYF
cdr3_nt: TGCGCCAGCAGCCCGGGGGGTCTAGGGGGCGCGGAGACCCAGTACTTC

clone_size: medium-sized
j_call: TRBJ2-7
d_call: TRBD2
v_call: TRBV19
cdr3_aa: CASSPGLGGYEQYF
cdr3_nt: TGTGCCAGTAGCCCGGGACTAGGGGGCTACGAGCAGTACTTC

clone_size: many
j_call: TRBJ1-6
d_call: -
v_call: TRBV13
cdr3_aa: CASSLVSGIGSPLHF
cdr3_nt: TGTGCCAGCAGCTTAGTTTCTGGGATCGGTTCACCCCTCCACTTT

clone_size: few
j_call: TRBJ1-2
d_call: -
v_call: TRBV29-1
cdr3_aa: CIVEPDEGFYGYTF
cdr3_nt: TGCATCGTTGAGCCAGACGAAGGATTCTATGGCTACACCTTC

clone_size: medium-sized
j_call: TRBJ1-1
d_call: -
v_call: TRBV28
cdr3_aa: CASIHTNTEAFF
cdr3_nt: TGTGCCAGCATTCACACGAACACTGAAGCTTTCTTT

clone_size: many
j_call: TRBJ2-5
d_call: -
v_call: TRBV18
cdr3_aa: CASSPQLEAETQYF
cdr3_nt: TGTGCCAGCTCACCACAATTGGAGGCAGAGACCCAGTACTTC

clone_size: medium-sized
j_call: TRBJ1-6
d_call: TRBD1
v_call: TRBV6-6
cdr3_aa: CASSYSGQGFPNSPLHF
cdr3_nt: TGTGCCAGCAGTTACTCGGGACAGGGGTTCCCTAATTCACCCCTCCACTTT

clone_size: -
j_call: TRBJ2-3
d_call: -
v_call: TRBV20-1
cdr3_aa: CSAVACGADTQYF
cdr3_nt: TGCAGTGCTGTCGCCTGTGGGGCAGATACGCAGTATTTT

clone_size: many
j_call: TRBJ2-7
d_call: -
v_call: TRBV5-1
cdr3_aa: CASSAGRTYEQYF
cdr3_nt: TGCGCCAGCAGCGCGGGACGGACCTACGAGCAGTACTTC

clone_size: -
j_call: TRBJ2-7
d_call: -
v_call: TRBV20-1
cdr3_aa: CSVEGPVEQYF
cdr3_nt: TGCAGTGTGGAGGGTCCTGTCGAGCAGTACTTC

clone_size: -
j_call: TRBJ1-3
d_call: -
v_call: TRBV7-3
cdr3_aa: CASGTGAGNNIYF
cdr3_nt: TGTGCCAGCGGAACTGGAGCTGGAAACAACATATATTTT

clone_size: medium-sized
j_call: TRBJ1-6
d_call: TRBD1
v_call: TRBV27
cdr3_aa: CASSLYRTGWNSPLHF
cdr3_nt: TGTGCCAGCAGTCTATATCGGACAGGATGGAATTCACCCCTCCACTTT

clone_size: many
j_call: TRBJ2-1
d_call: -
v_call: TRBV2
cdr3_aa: CASSELWRDSEQFF
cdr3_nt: TGTGCCAGCAGTGAGCTTTGGCGGGACAGTGAGCAGTTCTTC

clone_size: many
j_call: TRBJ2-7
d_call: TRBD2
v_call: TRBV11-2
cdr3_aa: CASSTTRGGREQYF
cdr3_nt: TGTGCCAGCAGCACCACACGGGGGGGGCGGGAGCAGTACTTC

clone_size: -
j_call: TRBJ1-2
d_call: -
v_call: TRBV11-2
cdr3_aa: CASSLDLTAGYTF
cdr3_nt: TGTGCCAGCAGCTTAGATTTGACAGCTGGCTACACCTTC

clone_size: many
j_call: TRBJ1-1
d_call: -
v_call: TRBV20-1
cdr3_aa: CSARDLRRGNTEAFF
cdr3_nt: TGCAGTGCTAGAGATCTAAGGCGTGGGAACACTGAAGCTTTCTTT

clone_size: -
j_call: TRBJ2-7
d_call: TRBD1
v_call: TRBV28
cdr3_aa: CASSFMRQGPYEQYF
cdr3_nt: TGTGCCAGCAGTTTCATGCGACAGGGCCCCTACGAGCAGTACTTC